Listed below are T cell receptor beta chains from one sample, sequenced in a study of radiotherapy plus CTLA-4 blockade in lung cancer. This table comes from immunoSEQ multiplex PCR, and its TCRdb copy is limited to in-frame clones, with some not included. The sample shows 75,000 to 95,000 clones, roughly 80% of them seen only once. The input for sequencing was peripheral blood, taken from a patient treated with radiotherapy plus ipilimumab. The source of these receptors is a human donor with non-small cell lung cancer that progressed on radiotherapy plus ipilimumab. Each CDR3 is given with its conserved first and last residue. The D gene is left open where the match is weak. Part of the rows lack a size; the others show once, few, many or a class for expanded clones.

CDR3 length: 13; D gene: NA; J gene: TRBJ1-2; V gene: TRBV6-5; clone size: NA; CDR3 protein: CASSTDGNYGYTF; CDR3 DNA: TGTGCCAGCAGTACGGACGGAAACTATGGCTACACCTTC
CDR3 length: 17; D gene: TRBD2; J gene: TRBJ2-1; V gene: TRBV4-1; clone size: NA; CDR3 protein: CASSQDGASGRASEQFF; CDR3 DNA: TGCGCCAGCAGCCAAGATGGGGCTAGCGGGAGGGCCAGTGAGCAGTTCTTC
CDR3 length: 13; D gene: NA; J gene: TRBJ2-5; V gene: TRBV5-1; clone size: NA; CDR3 protein: CASRVDQAETQYF; CDR3 DNA: TGCGCCAGCAGGGTCGACCAGGCGGAGACCCAGTACTTC
CDR3 length: 13; D gene: NA; J gene: TRBJ2-7; V gene: TRBV18; clone size: NA; CDR3 protein: CASSREEAYEQYF; CDR3 DNA: TGTGCCAGCTCACGGGAGGAAGCCTACGAGCAGTACTTC
CDR3 length: 16; D gene: NA; J gene: TRBJ1-3; V gene: TRBV5-4; clone size: NA; CDR3 protein: CASSLNQAGSGNTIYF; CDR3 DNA: TGTGCCAGCAGCTTGAATCAGGCCGGCTCTGGAAACACCATATATTTT
CDR3 length: 15; D gene: TRBD2; J gene: TRBJ2-5; V gene: TRBV9; clone size: NA; CDR3 protein: CASSVGLAGAETQYF; CDR3 DNA: TGTGCCAGCAGCGTAGGACTAGCGGGAGCAGAGACCCAGTACTTC
CDR3 length: 14; D gene: NA; J gene: TRBJ2-5; V gene: TRBV5-1; clone size: NA; CDR3 protein: CASSWGDSQETQYF; CDR3 DNA: TGCGCCAGCAGCTGGGGGGACAGCCAAGAGACCCAGTACTTC
CDR3 length: 15; D gene: TRBD1; J gene: TRBJ2-5; V gene: TRBV2; clone size: NA; CDR3 protein: CASRPIGTGGETQYF; CDR3 DNA: TGTGCCAGCAGACCTATCGGGACAGGGGGAGAGACCCAGTACTTC
CDR3 length: 14; D gene: NA; J gene: TRBJ1-2; V gene: TRBV2; clone size: NA; CDR3 protein: CASSEVRSPYGYTF; CDR3 DNA: TGTGCCAGCAGTGAAGTTCGGAGCCCCTATGGCTACACCTTC
CDR3 length: 14; D gene: NA; J gene: TRBJ1-1; V gene: TRBV11-2; clone size: NA; CDR3 protein: CASSIRDVSPEAFF; CDR3 DNA: TGTGCCAGCAGCATCAGGGATGTTTCTCCTGAAGCTTTCTTT
CDR3 length: 16; D gene: NA; J gene: TRBJ1-5; V gene: TRBV19; clone size: NA; CDR3 protein: CASSIPGGIINQPQHF; CDR3 DNA: TGTGCCAGTAGTATCCCTGGGGGTATTATCAATCAGCCCCAGCATTTT
CDR3 length: 13; D gene: NA; J gene: TRBJ1-5; V gene: TRBV2; clone size: NA; CDR3 protein: CASSEIGNQPQHF; CDR3 DNA: TGTGCCAGCAGTGAAATCGGCAATCAGCCCCAGCATTTT
CDR3 length: 15; D gene: TRBD2; J gene: TRBJ2-1; V gene: TRBV5-5; clone size: NA; CDR3 protein: CASRGGLAGYNEQFF; CDR3 DNA: TGTGCCAGCAGGGGGGGACTAGCGGGCTACAATGAGCAGTTCTTC
CDR3 length: 15; D gene: TRBD2; J gene: TRBJ2-2; V gene: TRBV2; clone size: NA; CDR3 protein: CASTQLGGAMGELFF; CDR3 DNA: TGTGCCAGCACCCAACTCGGGGGGGCTATGGGGGAGCTGTTTTTT
CDR3 length: 15; D gene: TRBD2; J gene: TRBJ2-1; V gene: TRBV7-3; clone size: NA; CDR3 protein: CASSLIAGVTNEQFF; CDR3 DNA: TGTGCCAGCAGCTTAATAGCGGGAGTAACCAATGAGCAGTTCTTC
CDR3 length: 14; D gene: TRBD1; J gene: TRBJ2-2; V gene: TRBV2; clone size: NA; CDR3 protein: CASRSGQMTGELFF; CDR3 DNA: TGTGCCAGCAGGTCGGGACAGATGACCGGGGAGCTGTTTTTT
CDR3 length: 15; D gene: NA; J gene: TRBJ2-3; V gene: TRBV7-3; clone size: NA; CDR3 protein: CASSFDGRYTDTQYF; CDR3 DNA: TGTGCCAGCAGCTTTGACGGAAGGTACACAGATACGCAGTATTTT
CDR3 length: 15; D gene: NA; J gene: TRBJ2-2; V gene: TRBV19; clone size: NA; CDR3 protein: CASSGSRANTGELFF; CDR3 DNA: TGTGCCAGTAGTGGGAGTCGGGCGAACACCGGGGAGCTGTTTTTT
CDR3 length: 16; D gene: TRBD2; J gene: TRBJ2-2; V gene: TRBV5-5; clone size: NA; CDR3 protein: CASSLRGLAGTGELFF; CDR3 DNA: TGTGCCAGCAGCTTGAGGGGACTAGCGGGAACCGGGGAGCTGTTTTTT
CDR3 length: 11; D gene: NA; J gene: TRBJ2-1; V gene: TRBV20-1; clone size: NA; CDR3 protein: CSARETNEQFF; CDR3 DNA: TGCAGTGCTAGAGAGACCAATGAGCAGTTCTTC
CDR3 length: 17; D gene: TRBD1; J gene: TRBJ1-2; V gene: TRBV6-1; clone size: NA; CDR3 protein: CASREGTGRDDLYGYTF; CDR3 DNA: TGTGCCAGCAGAGAAGGGACAGGGAGGGACGACTTATATGGCTACACCTTC
CDR3 length: 16; D gene: NA; J gene: TRBJ2-7; V gene: TRBV28; clone size: NA; CDR3 protein: CASSLEPLGGVWEQYF; CDR3 DNA: TGTGCCAGCAGTTTGGAACCGCTCGGGGGTGTATGGGAGCAGTACTTC
CDR3 length: 12; D gene: NA; J gene: TRBJ2-3; V gene: TRBV29-1; clone size: NA; CDR3 protein: CSVDNFTDTQYF; CDR3 DNA: TGCAGCGTTGACAATTTCACAGATACGCAGTATTTT
CDR3 length: 16; D gene: NA; J gene: TRBJ2-6; V gene: TRBV11-2; clone size: NA; CDR3 protein: CASSLDGGSGANVLTF; CDR3 DNA: TGTGCCAGCAGCTTAGATGGCGGCTCTGGGGCCAACGTCCTGACTTTC
CDR3 length: 19; D gene: NA; J gene: TRBJ1-3; V gene: TRBV30; clone size: NA; CDR3 protein: CAWSSLGPEIYHPGNTIYF; CDR3 DNA: TGTGCCTGGAGTTCACTCGGACCTGAAATTTATCATCCTGGAAACACCATATATTTT
CDR3 length: 14; D gene: NA; J gene: TRBJ2-5; V gene: TRBV14; clone size: NA; CDR3 protein: CASSQPGVVETQYF; CDR3 DNA: TGTGCCAGCAGCCAACCGGGAGTTGTTGAGACCCAGTACTTC
CDR3 length: 14; D gene: NA; J gene: TRBJ2-1; V gene: TRBV5-1; clone size: NA; CDR3 protein: CASSGQTGRNEQFF; CDR3 DNA: TGCGCCAGCAGCGGGCAGACAGGGAGGAATGAGCAGTTCTTC
CDR3 length: 15; D gene: NA; J gene: TRBJ1-2; V gene: TRBV4-2; clone size: NA; CDR3 protein: CASSQEANPNYGYTF; CDR3 DNA: TGTGCCAGCAGCCAAGAGGCGAATCCGAACTATGGCTACACCTTC
CDR3 length: 17; D gene: NA; J gene: TRBJ1-4; V gene: TRBV9; clone size: once; CDR3 protein: CASSAYRELLTNEKLFF; CDR3 DNA: TGTGCCAGCAGCGCATACAGGGAACTTCTGACTAATGAAAAACTGTTTTTT
CDR3 length: 15; D gene: NA; J gene: TRBJ1-1; V gene: TRBV5-6; clone size: NA; CDR3 protein: CASSLVMDHASGAFF; CDR3 DNA: TGTGCCAGCAGCTTGGTAATGGACCATGCCTCGGGAGCTTTCTTT
CDR3 length: 14; D gene: NA; J gene: TRBJ1-1; V gene: TRBV7-9; clone size: once; CDR3 protein: CASSSAQDPTEAFF; CDR3 DNA: TGTGCCAGCAGTTCTGCCCAAGATCCCACTGAAGCTTTCTTT
CDR3 length: 13; D gene: NA; J gene: TRBJ1-2; V gene: TRBV5-4; clone size: NA; CDR3 protein: CASSFDPNYGYTF; CDR3 DNA: TGTGCCAGCAGCTTCGACCCCAACTATGGCTACACCTTC
CDR3 length: 12; D gene: NA; J gene: TRBJ2-3; V gene: TRBV5-1; clone size: NA; CDR3 protein: CASSGLGDTQYF; CDR3 DNA: TGCGCCAGCAGCGGGCTTGGAGATACGCAGTATTTT
CDR3 length: 13; D gene: TRBD2; J gene: TRBJ2-5; V gene: TRBV5-1; clone size: NA; CDR3 protein: CASRVSGEETQYF; CDR3 DNA: TGCGCCAGCAGGGTTAGCGGGGAAGAGACCCAGTACTTC
CDR3 length: 14; D gene: NA; J gene: TRBJ1-1; V gene: TRBV11-2; clone size: NA; CDR3 protein: CASSLSGGDTEAFF; CDR3 DNA: TGTGCCAGCAGCTTATCTGGGGGTGACACTGAAGCTTTCTTT
CDR3 length: 16; D gene: TRBD1; J gene: TRBJ1-2; V gene: TRBV6-6; clone size: NA; CDR3 protein: CASSFSTGTGNSGYTF; CDR3 DNA: TGTGCCAGCAGTTTCAGCACCGGGACAGGGAATTCGGGCTACACCTTC
CDR3 length: 17; D gene: NA; J gene: TRBJ1-4; V gene: TRBV4-2; clone size: NA; CDR3 protein: CASSQEPRGSTNEKLFF; CDR3 DNA: TGTGCCAGCAGCCAAGAACCCAGGGGTTCCACTAATGAAAAACTGTTTTTT
CDR3 length: 15; D gene: TRBD1; J gene: TRBJ2-7; V gene: TRBV30; clone size: NA; CDR3 protein: CAWSVSGQGNDEQYF; CDR3 DNA: TGTGCCTGGAGTGTTTCGGGACAGGGAAATGACGAGCAGTACTTC
CDR3 length: 16; D gene: NA; J gene: TRBJ2-4; V gene: TRBV5-4; clone size: NA; CDR3 protein: CASSLDPQGLGNIQYF; CDR3 DNA: TGTGCCAGCAGCTTGGACCCACAGGGACTGGGGAACATTCAGTACTTC
CDR3 length: 15; D gene: TRBD2; J gene: TRBJ2-1; V gene: TRBV7-3; clone size: NA; CDR3 protein: CASSLLAGGYNEQFF; CDR3 DNA: TGTGCCAGCAGCTTACTAGCGGGAGGGTACAATGAGCAGTTCTTC
CDR3 length: 13; D gene: NA; J gene: TRBJ2-1; V gene: TRBV10-3; clone size: NA; CDR3 protein: CAASNFSYNEQFF; CDR3 DNA: TGTGCCGCTTCAAATTTTTCCTACAATGAGCAGTTCTTC
CDR3 length: 13; D gene: TRBD1; J gene: TRBJ1-1; V gene: TRBV7-8; clone size: NA; CDR3 protein: CASSLQGAVGAFF; CDR3 DNA: TGTGCCAGCAGCCTTCAGGGGGCGGTGGGAGCTTTCTTT
CDR3 length: 15; D gene: NA; J gene: TRBJ1-6; V gene: TRBV6-5; clone size: NA; CDR3 protein: CASSSSPVDNSPLHF; CDR3 DNA: TGTGCCAGCAGCTCCTCCCCTGTGGATAATTCACCCCTCCACTTT